This is a list of T cell receptor beta chains from one sample in a study of shared clonotypes between healthy human individuals. Sequencing used immunoSEQ multiplex PCR; TCRdb keeps in-frame clones, though not all of them. This table holds 950,000 to 1,200,000 clones, approximately 75% found once. Material for sequencing was memory CD4+ T cells from PBMCs. Receptors originate from a man aged 18 to 35 in good health. Some clones in this sample may be carry-over from other donors' samples. Both conserved end residues are part of each CDR3. Each record gives: CDR3 length, D gene, V gene, clone size, J gene, CDR3 DNA, CDR3 protein. D genes are given only for firm matches. Expanded clones get a size class; other rows say once, few or many, or leave the size out.

len: 14
d_gene: NA
v_gene: TRBV2
abundance: NA
j_gene: TRBJ2-1
CDR3nt: TGTGCCAGCAGTGAAGGGGTCTCCTACAATGAGCAGTTCTTC
CDR3aa: CASSEGVSYNEQFF

len: 16
d_gene: NA
v_gene: TRBV14
abundance: NA
j_gene: TRBJ2-1
CDR3nt: TGTGCCAGCAGCCAAGAGGGCAGGAGCTCCTACAATGAGCAGTTCTTC
CDR3aa: CASSQEGRSSYNEQFF

len: 15
d_gene: NA
v_gene: TRBV5-1
abundance: NA
j_gene: TRBJ2-5
CDR3nt: TGCGCCAGCAGCGCCCTTAGAGGGGCCTCCGAGACCCAGTACTTC
CDR3aa: CASSALRGASETQYF

len: 15
d_gene: TRBD1
v_gene: TRBV7-2
abundance: NA
j_gene: TRBJ1-1
CDR3nt: TGTGCCAGCAGCCCATACAGGGGTACGAACACTGAAGCTTTCTTT
CDR3aa: CASSPYRGTNTEAFF

len: 14
d_gene: NA
v_gene: TRBV27
abundance: NA
j_gene: TRBJ1-2
CDR3nt: TGTGCCAGCAGTTTTTCAGGGATTAACTATGGCTACACCTTC
CDR3aa: CASSFSGINYGYTF

len: 13
d_gene: NA
v_gene: TRBV5-1
abundance: NA
j_gene: TRBJ2-1
CDR3nt: TGCGCCAGCAGCTTCTTGTTTGGAGATGAGCAGTTCTTC
CDR3aa: CASSFLFGDEQFF

len: 15
d_gene: NA
v_gene: TRBV10-2
abundance: many
j_gene: TRBJ2-7
CDR3nt: TGCGCCACCATTGACTTATCGGGACAGCGGGACGAGCAGTACTTC
CDR3aa: CATIDLSGQRDEQYF

len: 15
d_gene: TRBD1
v_gene: TRBV30
abundance: NA
j_gene: TRBJ1-2
CDR3nt: TGTGCCTGGAGCGGCTTGGGACAGGGTTCCTATGGCTACACCTTC
CDR3aa: CAWSGLGQGSYGYTF

len: 15
d_gene: TRBD2
v_gene: TRBV4-1
abundance: NA
j_gene: TRBJ2-1
CDR3nt: TGCGCCAGCAGCCAAGATCCTAGCGGCTACAATGAGCAGTTCTTC
CDR3aa: CASSQDPSGYNEQFF

len: 15
d_gene: NA
v_gene: TRBV5-1
abundance: once
j_gene: TRBJ1-1
CDR3nt: TGCGCCAGCAGGGGGGGAAGTAATTCGGGCGCTGAAGCTTTCTTT
CDR3aa: CASRGGSNSGAEAFF

len: 16
d_gene: NA
v_gene: TRBV9
abundance: NA
j_gene: TRBJ2-5
CDR3nt: TGTGCCAGCAGCGTAGCTACTGAGTCGGTAGGAGAGACCCAGTACTTC
CDR3aa: CASSVATESVGETQYF

len: 15
d_gene: NA
v_gene: TRBV7-9
abundance: NA
j_gene: TRBJ2-1
CDR3nt: TGTGCCAGCAGCTTCGCAGCGGGCTCCTACAATGAGCAGTTCTTC
CDR3aa: CASSFAAGSYNEQFF

len: 16
d_gene: NA
v_gene: TRBV30
abundance: NA
j_gene: TRBJ2-2
CDR3nt: TGTGCCTGGAGTGTCAGGGGTGGCCTAACGTCACAAGAGCTGTTTTTT
CDR3aa: CAWSVRGGLTSQELFF

len: 15
d_gene: NA
v_gene: TRBV2
abundance: few
j_gene: TRBJ2-7
CDR3nt: TGTGCCAGCAGTGGACCCGGGGGTAGCTCCTACGAGCAGTACTTC
CDR3aa: CASSGPGGSSYEQYF

len: 14
d_gene: NA
v_gene: TRBV2
abundance: NA
j_gene: TRBJ2-1
CDR3nt: TGTGCCAGCAGTGAGTACCGGAGCTACAATGAGCAGTTCTTC
CDR3aa: CASSEYRSYNEQFF

len: 15
d_gene: TRBD2
v_gene: TRBV4-3
abundance: NA
j_gene: TRBJ2-5
CDR3nt: TGCGCCAGCAGCCAAGATGCGGGAGGCGGGGAGACCCAGTACTTC
CDR3aa: CASSQDAGGGETQYF

len: 12
d_gene: NA
v_gene: TRBV27
abundance: NA
j_gene: TRBJ2-1
CDR3nt: TGTGCCAGCAGTTTCCGAGGACTAGAGCAGTTCTTC
CDR3aa: CASSFRGLEQFF

len: 14
d_gene: NA
v_gene: TRBV6-6
abundance: NA
j_gene: TRBJ1-5
CDR3nt: TGTGCCAGCAGCCTGGGGGAGGCCCTGAGGCCCCAGCATTTT
CDR3aa: CASSLGEALRPQHF

len: 15
d_gene: TRBD2
v_gene: TRBV2
abundance: NA
j_gene: TRBJ2-7
CDR3nt: TGTGCCAGCAGTGAGGGAAGCGGGAGGGGTTACGAGCAGTACTTC
CDR3aa: CASSEGSGRGYEQYF

len: 15
d_gene: NA
v_gene: TRBV7-2
abundance: NA
j_gene: TRBJ1-1
CDR3nt: TGTGCCAGCAGCTTAGAGGGAGCGGGTTACACTGAAGCTTTCTTT
CDR3aa: CASSLEGAGYTEAFF

len: 13
d_gene: NA
v_gene: TRBV28
abundance: NA
j_gene: TRBJ2-7
CDR3nt: TGTGCCAGCAGTTTCGGGGTCTCCTACGAGCAGTACTTC
CDR3aa: CASSFGVSYEQYF